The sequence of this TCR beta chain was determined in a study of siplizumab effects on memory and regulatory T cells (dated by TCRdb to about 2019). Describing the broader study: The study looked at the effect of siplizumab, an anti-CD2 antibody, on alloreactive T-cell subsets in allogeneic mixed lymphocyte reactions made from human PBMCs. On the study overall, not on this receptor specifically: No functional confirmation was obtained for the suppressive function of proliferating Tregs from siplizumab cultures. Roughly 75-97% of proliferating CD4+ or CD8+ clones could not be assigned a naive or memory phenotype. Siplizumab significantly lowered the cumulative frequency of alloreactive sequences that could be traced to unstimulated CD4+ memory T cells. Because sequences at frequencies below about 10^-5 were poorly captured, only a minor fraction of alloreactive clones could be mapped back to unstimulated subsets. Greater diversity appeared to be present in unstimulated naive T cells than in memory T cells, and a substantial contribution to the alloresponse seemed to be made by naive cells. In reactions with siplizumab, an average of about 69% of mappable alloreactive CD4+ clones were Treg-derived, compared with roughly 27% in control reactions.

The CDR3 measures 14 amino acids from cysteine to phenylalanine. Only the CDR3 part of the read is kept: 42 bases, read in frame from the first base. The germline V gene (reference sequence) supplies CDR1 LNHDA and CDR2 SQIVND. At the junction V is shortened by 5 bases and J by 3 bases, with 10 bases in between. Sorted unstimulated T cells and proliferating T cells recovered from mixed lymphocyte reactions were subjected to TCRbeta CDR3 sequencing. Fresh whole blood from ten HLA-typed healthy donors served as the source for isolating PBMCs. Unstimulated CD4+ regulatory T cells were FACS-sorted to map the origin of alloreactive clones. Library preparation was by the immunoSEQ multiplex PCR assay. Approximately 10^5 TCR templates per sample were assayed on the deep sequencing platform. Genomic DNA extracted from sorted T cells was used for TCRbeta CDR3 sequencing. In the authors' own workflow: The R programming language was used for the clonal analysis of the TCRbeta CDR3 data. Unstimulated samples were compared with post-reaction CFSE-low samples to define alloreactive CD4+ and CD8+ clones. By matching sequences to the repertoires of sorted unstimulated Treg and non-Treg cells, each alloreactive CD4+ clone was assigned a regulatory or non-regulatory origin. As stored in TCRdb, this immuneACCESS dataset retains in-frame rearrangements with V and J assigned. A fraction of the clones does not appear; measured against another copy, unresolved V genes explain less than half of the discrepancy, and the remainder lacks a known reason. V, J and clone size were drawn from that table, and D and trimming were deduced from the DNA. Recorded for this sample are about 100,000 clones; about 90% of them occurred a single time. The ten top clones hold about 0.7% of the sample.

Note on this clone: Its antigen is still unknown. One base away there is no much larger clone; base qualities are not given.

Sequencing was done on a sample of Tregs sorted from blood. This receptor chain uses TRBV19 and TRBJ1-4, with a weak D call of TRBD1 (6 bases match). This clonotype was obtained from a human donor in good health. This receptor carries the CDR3 CASSPRGPNEKLFF. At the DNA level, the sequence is TGTGCCAGTAGTCCCAGGGGTCCTAATGAAAAACTGTTTTTT.